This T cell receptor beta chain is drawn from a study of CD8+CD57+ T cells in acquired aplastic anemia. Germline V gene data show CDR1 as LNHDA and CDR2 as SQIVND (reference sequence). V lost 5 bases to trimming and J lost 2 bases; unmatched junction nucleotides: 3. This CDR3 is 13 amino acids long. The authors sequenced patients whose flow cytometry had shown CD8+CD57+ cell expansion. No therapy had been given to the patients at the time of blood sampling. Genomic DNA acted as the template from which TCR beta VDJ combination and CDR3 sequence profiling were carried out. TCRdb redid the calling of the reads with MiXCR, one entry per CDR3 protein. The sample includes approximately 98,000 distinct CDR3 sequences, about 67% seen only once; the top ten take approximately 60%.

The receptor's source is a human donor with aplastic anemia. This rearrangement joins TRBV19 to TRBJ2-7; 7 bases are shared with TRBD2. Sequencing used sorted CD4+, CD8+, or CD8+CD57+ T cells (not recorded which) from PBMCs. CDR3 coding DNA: TGTGCCAGTAGTGCGGGGGACGCCTACGAGCAGTACTTC. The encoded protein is CASSAGDAYEQYF.